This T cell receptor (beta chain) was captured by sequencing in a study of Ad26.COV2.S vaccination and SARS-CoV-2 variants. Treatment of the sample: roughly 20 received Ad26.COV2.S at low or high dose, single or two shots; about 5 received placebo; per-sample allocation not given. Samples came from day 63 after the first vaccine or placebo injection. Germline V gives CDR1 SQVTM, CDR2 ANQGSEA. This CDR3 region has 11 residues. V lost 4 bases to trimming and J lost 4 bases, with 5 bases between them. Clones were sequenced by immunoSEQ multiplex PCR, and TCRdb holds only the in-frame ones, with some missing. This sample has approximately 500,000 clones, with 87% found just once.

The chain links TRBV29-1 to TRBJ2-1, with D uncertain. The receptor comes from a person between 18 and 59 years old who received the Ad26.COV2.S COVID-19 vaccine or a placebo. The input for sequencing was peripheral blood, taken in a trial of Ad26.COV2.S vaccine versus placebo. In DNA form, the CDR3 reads TGCAGCGTTGTTCTGTACAATGAGCAGTTCTTC. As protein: CSVVLYNEQFF.